The 22 T cell receptor beta chains presented below share a single source sample, sequenced in a study of T cells in Graves' hyperthyroidism and ophthalmopathy. Amplified TCR beta CDR3 regions derived from RNA transcripts. Primed by the HTBI set, a first-round RT-PCR was run on the TCR CDR3. From the multiplex PCR reads, TCRdb called clonotypes with MiXCR, one entry per CDR3 protein. Among approximately 370,000 distinct CDR3 sequences listed, roughly 17% were seen once. Material: blood. The receptors originated from a woman aged 25 to 39 with Graves' hyperthyroidism that later progressed to Graves' ophthalmopathy.

This clonotype appeared once. The rearrangement joins TRBV25-1 to TRBJ1-1; 8 bases agree with TRBD1. Germline loops: CDR1 MGHDK, CDR2 SYGVNS. This CDR3 has 15 residues. V gave up 3 bases and J gave up 4 bases; unmatched junction bases: 7. The CDR3, as DNA: TGTGCCAGCAGTGAGAACAGGGGGGGCGGCACTGAAGCTTTCTTT. This gives the protein CASSENRGGGTEAFF.

This clonotype was seen just once. Written as DNA, the CDR3 is TGTGCCGCGACAGGGGGCTCTGAAGCTTTCTTT. Its protein is CAATGGSEAFF. This chain links TRBV19 with TRBJ1-1; 10 bases agree with TRBD1. The J segment lost 6 bases and the V segment lost 11 bases, leaving 3 bases of the junction unmatched. Germline V lookup: CDR1 LNHDA, CDR2 SQIVND (reference sequence). This CDR3 region has 11 residues.

V gene TRBV15 combines with J gene TRBJ1-5; D remains ambiguous. Trimming stripped 5 bases from V and 7 bases from J, with 18 bases between. The CDR3 is made up of 15 amino acids. Germline values: CDR1 LNHNV, CDR2 YYDKDF (reference sequence). The chain's CDR3 is CATSRQVNLDQPQHF. DNA of the CDR3: TGTGCCACCAGCCGCCAAGTAAACCTAGACCAGCCCCAGCATTTT.

This clonotype was observed at least ten times. The rearrangement uses TRBV11-2 and TRBJ2-3; no clear D gene. The CDR3 spans 11 residues. CDR1 is SGHAT and CDR2 is FQNNGV in the germline V gene. Between the trimmed V and J ends, which lost 5 bases and 6 bases, there was a span of 6 bases. CDR3 sequence reads: CASSTGDTQYF. The CDR3 DNA sequence: TGTGCCAGCAGCACTGGGGATACGCAGTATTTT. Drawing the rest from reference TRBV11-2 and TRBJ2-3, the complete variable domain is EAGVAQSPRYKIIEKRQSVAFWCNPISGHATLYWYQQILGQGPKLLIQFQNNGVVDDSQLPKDRFSAERLKGVDSTLKIQPAKLEDSAVYLCASSTGDTQYFGPGTRLTVL.

This clonotype has more than one count but fewer than ten. This rearrangement joins TRBV9 to TRBJ2-2; no clear D gene. From germline, CDR1 is SGDLS and CDR2 YYNGEE. This CDR3 spans 12 amino acids. Trimming removed 2 bases at V and 5 bases at J, with 4 bases between. CDR3 coding DNA: TGTGCCAGCAGCGTTTCGACCGGGGAGCTGTTTTTT. This translates into CASSVSTGELFF.

This clonotype occurred many times. The V gene is TRBV10-1, the J gene TRBJ2-3; no firm D call. The ends were cut back, 3 bases at V and 2 bases at J, with 12 bases in the middle. Germline lookup yields CDR1 WNHNN and CDR2 SYGVQD (reference sequence). The CDR3 spans 15 residues. CDR3 DNA: TGCGCCAGCAGTGACCCATTGGAGTACACAGATACGCAGTATTTT. Amino acid sequence: CASSDPLEYTDTQYF.

In this sample, this clonotype turned up a few times. The chain combines TRBV24-1 with TRBJ2-5; 8 nucleotides align to TRBD1. Germline V gene data show CDR1 as KGHDR and CDR2 as SFDVKD. Germline trimming cut 10 bases from V and 4 bases from J; bases unmatched to any gene: 4. This CDR3 comprises 12 residues. The CDR3 protein is CATNGQGETQYF. CDR3 DNA: TGTGCCACAAACGGACAGGGAGAGACCCAGTACTTC.

This clonotype has at least ten counts. The chain is built from TRBV2 and TRBJ2-1; 13 bases map to TRBD2. CDR1 is SNHLY, CDR2 FYNNEI, per germline. The CDR3 consists of 17 residues. V shed 1 base and J 4 bases; nucleotides not matched to a gene: 4. The CDR3 sequence is CASSEGGLAGRYNEQFF. CDR3 coding DNA: TGTGCCAGCAGTGAAGGGGGACTAGCGGGAAGGTACAATGAGCAGTTCTTC.

On this clonotype: A much larger clone lies a single base off, so this may be a read error. The chain has TRBV24-1 and TRBJ1-4; D ambiguous. The V and J ends lost 4 bases and 6 bases respectively, with 11 bases between them. Germline CDR1 is KGHDR and CDR2 is SFDVKD. This CDR3 region has 14 residues. The DNA for the CDR3 is TGTGCCACCAGTGACGGGATCCTTGATGAAAAACTGTTTTTT. Translating gives CATSDGILDEKLFF.

This clonotype showed up many times. The chain combines TRBV29-1 with TRBJ1-4, with 8 nucleotides matching TRBD1. Per germline, CDR1 SQVTM and CDR2 ANQGSEA. V was clipped by 4 bases and J by 8 bases; unmatched bases: 6. CDR3 length: 13 amino acids. For the CDR3, the DNA is TGCAGCGTTGGGACAGGGAACGGGGAAAAACTGTTTTTT. Translated: CSVGTGNGEKLFF.

The rearrangement links TRBV19 to TRBJ2-1, with 10 bases that match TRBD2. The CDR3 loop spans 16 amino acids. Per the germline V gene, CDR1 is LNHDA and CDR2 is SQIVND (reference sequence). Unmatched junction bases numbered 11, after V lost 5 bases and J lost 7 bases. CDR3 residues: CASSRTSSGSQNEQFF. CDR3 in DNA: TGTGCCAGTAGTCGGACTTCTAGCGGGAGTCAGAATGAGCAGTTCTTC.

This clonotype came up many times. The chain recombines TRBV12-3 or TRBV12-4 with TRBJ2-5, with 8 nucleotides matching TRBD1. The V and J ends lost 6 bases and 5 bases, in that order; junction bases with no gene match: 8. CDR3 length: 14 residues. In DNA, the CDR3 is TGTGCCAGCAGGAGACAGGGGATAGGCGAGACCCAGTACTTC. This gives the protein CASRRQGIGETQYF.

CDR3 protein: CASSYSSSFPNEQFF. The DNA for the CDR3 is TGTGCCAGCAGTTACTCGAGTTCCTTTCCCAATGAGCAGTTCTTC. V gene TRBV6-7 combines with J gene TRBJ2-1; no reliable D call. TRBV6-7 is labeled an ORF, and its function is uncertain. With 0 bases removed from V and 6 bases from J, the gap between germline ends came to 12 bases. CDR3 length: 15 amino acids.

The chain links TRBV2 to TRBJ2-7; 7 nucleotides align to TRBD1. The CDR3 length is 15 residues. CDR1 is SNHLY, CDR2 FYNNEI, per germline. Germline trimming cut 3 bases from V and 2 bases from J; bases unmatched to any gene: 7. The CDR3 loop reads CASSENRGQTYEQYF. CDR3 nucleotide sequence: TGTGCCAGCAGTGAGAACAGGGGCCAAACCTACGAGCAGTACTTC.

Ten or more counts support this clonotype. This chain joins TRBV12-3 or TRBV12-4 and TRBJ2-3; D remains unclear. V was shortened by 5 bases and J by 1 base, with 13 bases between the two germline ends. The CDR3 sequence is 15 residues long. The CDR3 sequence is CASSPFGPRTDTQYF. The CDR3 DNA reads TGTGCCAGCAGTCCCTTCGGGCCTCGCACAGATACGCAGTATTTT.

Concerning this clonotype: One end of the junction fails to match germline, which may point to a read error. The rearrangement uses TRBV7-7 and TRBJ2-1, with TRBD2 matching 7 bases. The CDR3 length is 15 residues. Germline values: CDR1 SSHAT, CDR2 FNYEAQ (reference sequence). CDR3 coding DNA: TGTGCTAGCAGCCTAACTAGCGCGACCTACAATGAGCAGTTCTTC. This gives the protein CASSLTSATYNEQFF.

This sequence joins TRBV12-3 or TRBV12-4 and TRBJ1-5, with TRBD1 matching 7 bases. This CDR3 is 15 amino acids long. After removal of 3 bases from V and 4 bases from J, the junction contained 6 bases not matched to a gene. This chain's CDR3 is CASSFGAQGNQPQHF. The CDR3 DNA is TGTGCCAGCAGTTTTGGGGCACAGGGGAATCAGCCCCAGCATTTT.

The CDR3 is CASSGAGGPNEQFF. The DNA of the CDR3 is TGCGCCAGCAGCGGAGCGGGAGGCCCGAATGAGCAGTTCTTC. This chain links TRBV4-1 with TRBJ2-1; 9 bases are shared with TRBD2. The CDR3 runs 14 residues. Unmatched junction bases numbered 6, after V lost 5 bases and J lost 7 bases. Germline CDR1 reads MGHRA; CDR2 reads YSYEKL.

This clonotype was detected ten times or more. The CDR3 DNA sequence: TGTGCCAGCAGTTTAGGGACAACGGACACCATATATTTT. Translated: CASSLGTTDTIYF. V usage is TRBV28 and J usage is TRBJ1-3; tentative D call: TRBD1 (6 bases). CDR3 length equals 13 residues. Deletions cut 2 bases from V and 8 bases from J, with 10 bases between. CDR1 and CDR2 from the germline V gene are MDHEN and SYDVKM.

This clonotype came up once. A much larger clone differs by one base, so this may be a read error. The missing conserved phenylalanine or tryptophan at the end of this CDR3 makes a read error likely. The V and J genes are TRBV14 and TRBJ2-3; 12 bases line up with TRBD1. The CDR3 has 17 amino acids. Germline lookup yields CDR1 SGHDN and CDR2 FVKESK. V shed 0 bases and J 3 bases; nucleotides not matched to a gene: 4. CDR3 sequence (DNA): TGTGCCAGCAGCCAAGAGCCGGGACAGGGGGCGACAGATACGCAGTATGTT. It is translated as CASSQEPGQGATDTQYV.

About this clonotype itself: A read error may explain this, as a much larger clone is one base away. The V gene is TRBV6-1, the J gene TRBJ1-5; D gene ambiguous. Looked up from germline, CDR1 is MNHNS and CDR2 is SASEGT. The V gene lost 5 bases and the J gene lost 0 bases, with 8 bases spanning the gap. There are 14 residues in the CDR3. The CDR3 sequence is CASSIATSNQPQHF. For the CDR3, the DNA is TGTGCCAGCAGTATAGCTACTAGCAATCAGCCCCAGCATTTT.

The chain links TRBV6-5 to TRBJ1-5, with no clear D. Deletions cut 2 bases from V and 1 base from J, with 18 bases between. Germline CDR1 is MNHEY and CDR2 is SVGAGI. The CDR3 is made up of 18 amino acids. As DNA, the CDR3 is TGTGCCAGCAGTTACGCTGCGGAGTGGTCGAGGAGCAATCAGCCCCAGCATTTT. Amino acid sequence: CASSYAAEWSRSNQPQHF.